The source of this T cell receptor (beta chain) is a study of shared clonotypes between healthy human individuals. Study information: Each donor's CD8 memory used one plate, CD8 naive two, each CD4 subset three.

Profiled with immunoSEQ multiplex PCR; TCRdb holds only in-frame clones, not every one. The data contain 730,000 or so clones, about two thirds of them singletons. Subsets obtained from CD4+ cells comprised CD45RA+ naive and CD45RA-negative memory cells. The CDR3 runs to 11 residues. Trimming removed 2 bases from V and 10 bases from J, with 6 bases in between. The germline gives CDR1 MGHDK, CDR2 SYGVNS. The genes are TRBV25-1 and TRBJ2-1; D unresolved. Material for sequencing was memory CD4+ T cells sorted from blood. Indicated subset: CD45RA-negative fraction. This TCR derives from a woman aged 25 to 39 in good health. This CDR3 reads CASSEQMEQFF. The CDR3 bases are TGTGCCAGCAGTGAACAAATGGAGCAGTTCTTC. Complete variable domain (other parts from reference TRBV25-1 and TRBJ2-1): EADIYQTPRYLVIGTGKKITLECSQTMGHDKMYWYQQDPGMELHLIHYSYGVNSTEKGDLSSESTVSRIRTEHFPLTLESARPSHTSQYLCASSEQMEQFFGPGTRLTVL.